One and the same sample provided the 7 T cell receptor beta chains below, sequenced in a study of T cells after yellow fever vaccination (dated by TCRdb to about 2019). What this sample's treatment or condition label stands for: live attenuated yellow fever vaccine strain. Libraries came from 5' RACE. Reads for this sample came from an Illumina HiSeq 2500. Using fastp trimming at Q25 and MiXCR clonotype assembly, TCRdb reanalyzed the public sequencing data and kept in-frame beta chains. Rows are combined by CDR3 protein, so each entry shows the most common genes and DNA. The sample records some 600,000 distinct CDR3 sequences, around a sixth of which are singletons. The top ten hold 17% of the sample. This specimen was PBMCs, taken more than 4 days after the first yellow fever vaccination. The receptors here all came from a young man who received the YFV17D yellow fever vaccine.

The chain couples TRBV29-1 to TRBJ1-1, with D possibly being TRBD1 (6 bases). V shed 6 bases and J shed 3 bases, with 17 bases lying between them. CDR3 length equals 14 residues. Germline V CDR1 and CDR2: SQVTM, ANQGSEA. The CDR3 spells CSVCQGRGDTEAFF. CDR3 DNA sequence: TGCAGCGTCTGCCAGGGGAGAGGGGACACTGAAGCTTTCTTT.

This clonotype was detected ten times or more. This chain uses TRBV3-1 with TRBJ2-5, with 7 bases identical to TRBD2. CDR3 length equals 13 residues. CDR1 is LGHDT and CDR2 is YNNKEL in the germline V gene (reference sequence). The trim removed 3 bases at V and 2 bases at J, leaving 0 bases unmatched. CDR3 nucleotide sequence: TGTGCCAGCAGCCAGCGGGGGCAAGAGACCCAGTACTTC. Protein sequence: CASSQRGQETQYF.

The chain carries TRBV7-8 and TRBJ1-5; possibly TRBD1 for D (6 bases). Per the germline V gene, CDR1 is SGHVS and CDR2 is FQNEAQ. Trimming took 0 bases from V and 5 from J, leaving 17 bases between them. The CDR3 is 17 amino acids. This chain's CDR3 is CASSLAQGGIVDQPQHF. Written as DNA, the CDR3 is TGTGCCAGCAGCTTAGCTCAAGGGGGAATAGTAGATCAGCCCCAGCATTTT.

V is TRBV5-1 and J is TRBJ2-1; a possible D gene is TRBD2 (6 bases). The germline gives CDR1 SGHRS, CDR2 YFSETQ. V was clipped by 0 bases and J by 15 bases, with 22 bases between them. The CDR3 sequence is 15 residues long. The DNA of the CDR3 is TGCGCCAGCAGCTTGGGGGGAGTCCGGGACTGGATTTGGTTCTTC. This sequence encodes CASSLGGVRDWIWFF.

This clonotype was picked up a small number of times. V gene TRBV4-1 combines with J gene TRBJ2-5; 13 bases fit TRBD2. J gave up 4 bases and V 4 bases, and 9 bases lay outside the gene matches. This CDR3 comprises 17 residues. Per the germline V gene, CDR1 is MGHRA and CDR2 is YSYEKL. The CDR3 nucleotides read TGCGCCAGCAGCCGGAAGCCGACTAGCGGGGGGCTAGAGACCCAGTACTTC. This sequence encodes CASSRKPTSGGLETQYF.

The chain links TRBV3-1 to TRBJ2-2; D not certain. V lost 2 bases to trimming and J lost 7 bases, with 14 bases between them. The CDR3 contains 15 residues. Germline V gene sequence: CDR1 LGHDT, CDR2 YNNKEL (reference sequence). CDR3 protein: CASSQLQYNIGELFF. CDR3 sequence (DNA): TGTGCCAGCAGCCAATTACAGTATAATATCGGGGAGCTGTTTTTT. The full variable domain, rest sourced from reference TRBV3-1 and TRBJ2-2, is DTAVSQTPKYLVTQMGNDKSIKCEQNLGHDTMYWYKQDSKKFLKIMFSYNNKELIINETVPNRFSPKSPDKAHLNLHINSLELGDSAVYFCASSQLQYNIGELFFGEGSRLTVL.

This clonotype was observed a few times. The CDR3 sequence is CSAVQGRGLQETQYF. The CDR3 DNA follows: TGCAGTGCTGTACAGGGTAGGGGGTTACAAGAGACCCAGTACTTC. This chain connects TRBV20-1 to TRBJ2-5; D is possibly TRBD1 (6 bases). In germline, CDR1 is DFQATT, CDR2 SNEGSKA (reference sequence). Trimming shortened V by 5 bases and J by 2 bases, and 18 bases separated the two germline ends. The CDR3 has 15 amino acids.